Here is one TCR beta chain with its context. What it binds is not known. The data belong to a study of vaccination effects on CD4 cells after COVID-19. At the end of around eleven days of culture, CD4+ T cells were isolated. Participants were given two doses of BNT162b2 or mRNA-1273 vaccine. The table came from immunoSEQ multiplex PCR; TCRdb's copy has only in-frame clones and leaves some out. The data contain fewer than 75,000 clones, approximately 81% of them singletons. The sequence was collected from a human donor who received a COVID-19 vaccine. This material consisted of CD4+ T cells from PBMCs cultured without peptide, taken after COVID-19 vaccination.

The CDR3: CASSIKPLQAQPQHF. DNA for the CDR3: TGTGCCAGTAGTATAAAGCCCCTTCAGGCTCAGCCCCAGCATTTT. The chain joins TRBV19 to TRBJ1-5; D not certain. The CDR3 is 15 amino acids. The germline V gene has CDR1 LNHDA and CDR2 SQIVND (reference sequence). The V and J ends lost 2 bases and 6 bases respectively, with 14 bases between them.